This T cell receptor beta chain comes out of a study of regulatory T cells in long-lasting Graves disease. In its sample, this clonotype was seen many times. Time point of the sample: newly diagnosed GD, antithyroid drugs for less than 3 months. PBMC RNA served as the TCR library source. Germline V gene lookup returns CDR1 LNHNV and CDR2 YYDKDF (reference sequence). The CDR3 is 15 residues long. Trimming took 3 bases from V and 6 from J; bases not matched to a gene: 5. For TCR beta, libraries came from iRepertoire HTBI primers and Arm-PCR of CDR3 regions. TCRdb passed the multiplex PCR reads through MiXCR, listing each CDR3 protein once. Here the sample spans around 250,000 distinct CDR3 sequences, about 19% being singletons.

The chain couples TRBV15 to TRBJ2-2, with 9 bases lining up with TRBD2. This receptor was identified in a female donor with Graves disease. The sample consisted of peripheral blood mononuclear cells (PBMCs), taken at new diagnosis, from a patient treated with antithyroid drugs. The CDR3 coding sequence is TGTGCCACCAGCAGTGGACTAGCGTTCCCCGGGGAGCTGTTTTTT. Its protein is CATSSGLAFPGELFF. Together with reference TRBV15 and TRBJ2-2, the CDR3 gives the full variable domain: DAMVIQNPRYQVTQFGKPVTLSCSQTLNHNVMYWYQQKSSQAPKLLFHYYDKDFNNEADTPDNFQSRRPNTSFCFLDIRSPGLGDTAMYLCATSSGLAFPGELFFGEGSRLTVL.